This T cell receptor (beta chain) was found in a study of shared T cell receptors in the human thymus. Measured with immunoSEQ multiplex PCR; TCRdb has only the in-frame clones, and not every one. The table shows 600,000 or so clones, with more than 70% occurring only once. CDR1 and CDR2 (germline): SGHRS, YFSETQ. This CDR3 has 14 residues. V shed 5 bases and J shed 0 bases, with 9 bases lying between them. The same data also went into a second study, on human thymus T cells. That study reports: Donation was from healthy Finnish infants who were having corrective surgery that addressed congenital heart defects. The thymus was resected at corrective cardiac surgery.

V and J are TRBV5-1 and TRBJ1-3; D gene uncertain. The origin of this receptor is a boy under three years old with a congenital heart defect. The sequenced material came from thymocytes. The CDR3, as DNA: TGCGCCAGCAGGACGTCGGGCTCTGGAAACACCATATATTTT. Encoded protein: CASRTSGSGNTIYF.